The clone carrying this T cell receptor (beta chain) is labeled medium-sized. Antigen: not known. This entry belongs to a study of metastatic and nonmetastatic thyroid tumors. Study-wide background: Repertoires were compared across blood and tumor or nodule tissue from malignant and benign thyroid patients. General study findings and limits: For both blood and tumor, malignant thyroid tumors reportedly showed significantly higher TCR beta diversity than benign nodules did.

CDR1 and CDR2 (germline): MNHNS, SASEGT. CDR3 length: 13 residues. The V and J ends lost 10 bases and 4 bases respectively, with 14 bases between them. Per the authors' pipeline: Variation in CDR3 across clinicopathological groups served as the basis for constructing a distant-metastasis classifier in papillary thyroid cancer. TCRdb reprocessed the PCR reads via MiXCR. TCRdb assigned the V and J calls; the authors' analysis was not used. The repertoire includes 50,000 to 65,000 clones, roughly 18% of them detected once, and about 3% sits in the top ten. Each patient went into thyroid surgery without having received any treatment.

The receptor was derived from a female donor with papillary thyroid cancer or a benign thyroid nodule (not recorded which). Some clones in this sample may be carry-over from other donors' samples. The rearrangement links TRBV6-1 to TRBJ1-3; D gene ambiguous. What was sequenced was blood. The CDR3 reads CATNDRLGNTIYF. The CDR3 DNA reads as TGTGCCACCAATGACCGATTGGGAAACACCATATATTTT.